This T cell receptor beta chain is from a study of a mutant IDH1 vaccine in newly diagnosed glioma. Study overall: Beginning 4-6 weeks after radiotherapy alone, or with temozolomide cycles, vaccination took place.

The CDR3 length is 18 residues. Trimming took off 0 bases at V and 1 base at J, with 19 bases between the two ends. Looked up from germline, CDR1 is LGHNA and CDR2 is YNFKEQ. Broader study findings: Top peripheral T cell clonotype shifts appeared unrelated to pseudoprogression.

Sequencing was performed with immunoSEQ multiplex PCR; in TCRdb, only in-frame clones are kept and a portion is missing. The sample lists some 130,000 clones; around three quarters were seen once. Time point denoted: week 11, during vaccination. The investigators gave 300 ug of mutant IDH1 20-mer peptide in each vaccine dose, together with topical imiquimod. Each of the donors came in with new WHO grade 3 or 4 astrocytomas that were IDH1-mutant and ATRX-lost. Remarks on this clone: Antigen specificity is unknown.

The material was PBMCs, obtained from a glioma patient whose treatment included an IDH1 peptide vaccine. The chain couples TRBV4-2 to TRBJ2-7; maybe TRBD1 (5 bases). The receptor's source is a man aged 35 to 55 with glioma. The CDR3 reads CASSQEVATEPSSYEQYF. CDR3 nucleotide sequence: TGTGCCAGCAGCCAAGAAGTCGCGACAGAACCTTCTTCCTACGAGCAGTACTTC.